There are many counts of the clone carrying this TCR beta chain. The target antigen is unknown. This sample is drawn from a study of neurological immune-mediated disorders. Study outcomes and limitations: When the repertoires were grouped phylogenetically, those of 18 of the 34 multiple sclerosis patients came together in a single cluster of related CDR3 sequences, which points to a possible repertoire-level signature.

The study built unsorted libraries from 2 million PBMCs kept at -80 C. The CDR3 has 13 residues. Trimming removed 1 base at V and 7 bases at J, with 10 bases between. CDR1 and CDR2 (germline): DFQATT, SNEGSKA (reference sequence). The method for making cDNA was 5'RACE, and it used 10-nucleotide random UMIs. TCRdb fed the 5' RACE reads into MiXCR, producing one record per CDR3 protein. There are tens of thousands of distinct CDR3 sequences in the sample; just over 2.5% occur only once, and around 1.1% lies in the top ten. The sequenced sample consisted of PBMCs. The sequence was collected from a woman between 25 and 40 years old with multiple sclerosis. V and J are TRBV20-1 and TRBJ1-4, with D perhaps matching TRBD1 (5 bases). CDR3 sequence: CSARGGVREKLFF. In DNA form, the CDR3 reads TGCAGTGCTAGAGGAGGGGTTCGTGAAAAACTGTTTTTT.